Given below is one T cell receptor beta chain in context. Its antigen remains unknown. These data originate in a study of cytomegalovirus exposure and HLA in healthy donors. Points from the study as a whole: Earlier findings revealed that most TCR beta V segments proved productive either about 87% or about 30% of the time.

The primer mix had 60 Vbeta and 13 Jbeta primers. TCRdb keeps only in-frame clones here, not all; method: immunoSEQ multiplex PCR. The sample includes some 98,000 clones, about 83% of them seen just once. This CDR3 is built from 14 residues. Germline V CDR1 and CDR2: SGHTA, FQGNSA. V lost 7 bases and J 5 bases, leaving 17 bases between the germline ends. This receptor was obtained from a female donor in good health and CMV-seropositive. The sample consisted of PBMCs. This chain uses TRBV7-2 with TRBJ1-2, with D unresolved. The CDR3 loop reads CASTPRGNPYGYTF. The DNA for the CDR3 is TGTGCCAGCACCCCACGGGGAAACCCTTATGGCTACACCTTC.